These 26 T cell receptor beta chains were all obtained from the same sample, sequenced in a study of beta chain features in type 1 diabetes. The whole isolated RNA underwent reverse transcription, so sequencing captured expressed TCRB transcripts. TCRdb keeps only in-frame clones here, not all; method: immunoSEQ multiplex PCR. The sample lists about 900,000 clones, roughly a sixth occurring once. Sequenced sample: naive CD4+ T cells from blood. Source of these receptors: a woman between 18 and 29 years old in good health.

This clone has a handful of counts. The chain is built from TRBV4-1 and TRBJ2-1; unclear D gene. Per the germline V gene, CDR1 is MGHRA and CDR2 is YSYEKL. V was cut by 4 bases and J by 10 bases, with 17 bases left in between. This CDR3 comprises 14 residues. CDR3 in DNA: TGCGCCAGCAGCCGACCTCCAGGTAACGGGGAGCAGTTCTTC. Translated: CASSRPPGNGEQFF.

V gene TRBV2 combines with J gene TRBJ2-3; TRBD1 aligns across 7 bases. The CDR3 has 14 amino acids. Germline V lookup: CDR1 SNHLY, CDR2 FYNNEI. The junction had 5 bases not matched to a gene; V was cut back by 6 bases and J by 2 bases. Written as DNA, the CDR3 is TGTGCCAGCAGGTTTGGGACAGACACAGATACGCAGTATTTT. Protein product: CASRFGTDTDTQYF.

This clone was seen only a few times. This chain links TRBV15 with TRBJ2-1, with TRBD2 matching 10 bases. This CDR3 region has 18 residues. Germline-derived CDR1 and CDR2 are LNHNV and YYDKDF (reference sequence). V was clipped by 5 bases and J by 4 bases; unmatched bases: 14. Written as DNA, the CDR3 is TGTGCCACCAGCTCCCGGGCGGGGTCTAGCGGGAGTTACAATGAGCAGTTCTTC. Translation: CATSSRAGSSGSYNEQFF.

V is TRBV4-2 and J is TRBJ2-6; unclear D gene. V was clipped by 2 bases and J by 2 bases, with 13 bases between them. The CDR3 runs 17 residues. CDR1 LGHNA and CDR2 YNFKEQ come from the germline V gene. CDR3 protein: CASSQSPPIAGANVLTF. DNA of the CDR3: TGTGCCAGCAGCCAATCCCCCCCGATCGCTGGGGCCAACGTCCTGACTTTC.

The CDR3 nucleotides are TGTGCCAGCTTCCGGGTCGACAATGAGCAGTTCTTC. It yields the protein CASFRVDNEQFF. The V gene is TRBV6-1, the J gene TRBJ2-1, with D uncertain. Trimming pared 8 bases from V and 5 bases from J, leaving 10 bases between. This CDR3 comprises 12 residues. Germline assignment: CDR1 MNHNS and CDR2 SASEGT.

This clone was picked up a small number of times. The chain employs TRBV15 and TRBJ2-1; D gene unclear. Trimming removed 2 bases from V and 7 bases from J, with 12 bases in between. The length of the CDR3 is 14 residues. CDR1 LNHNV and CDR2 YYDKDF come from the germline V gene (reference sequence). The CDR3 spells CATSRFGPANEQFF. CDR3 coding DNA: TGTGCCACCAGCAGATTCGGGCCGGCGAATGAGCAGTTCTTC. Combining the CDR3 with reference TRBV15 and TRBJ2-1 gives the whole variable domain DAMVIQNPRYQVTQFGKPVTLSCSQTLNHNVMYWYQQKSSQAPKLLFHYYDKDFNNEADTPDNFQSRRPNTSFCFLDIRSPGLGDTAMYLCATSRFGPANEQFFGPGTRLTVL.

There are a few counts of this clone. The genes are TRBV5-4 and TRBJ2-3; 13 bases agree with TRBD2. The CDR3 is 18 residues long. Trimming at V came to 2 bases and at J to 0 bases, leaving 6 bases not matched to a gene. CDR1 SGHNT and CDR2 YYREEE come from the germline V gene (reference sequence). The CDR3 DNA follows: TGTGCCAGCAGCTTCCGACTAGCGGGAGGCCGTAGCACAGATACGCAGTATTTT. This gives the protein CASSFRLAGGRSTDTQYF. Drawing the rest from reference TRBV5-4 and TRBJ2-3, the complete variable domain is ETGVTQSPTHLIKTRGQQVTLRCSSQSGHNTVSWYQQALGQGPQFIFQYYREEENGRGNFPPRFSGLQFPNYSSELNVNALELDDSALYLCASSFRLAGGRSTDTQYFGPGTRLTVL.

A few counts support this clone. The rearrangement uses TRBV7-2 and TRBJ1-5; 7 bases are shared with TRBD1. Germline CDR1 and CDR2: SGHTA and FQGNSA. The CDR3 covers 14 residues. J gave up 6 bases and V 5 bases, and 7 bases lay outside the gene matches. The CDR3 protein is CASSRDRVRQPQHF. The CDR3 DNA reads TGTGCCAGCAGCCGTGACAGGGTTCGTCAGCCCCAGCATTTT.

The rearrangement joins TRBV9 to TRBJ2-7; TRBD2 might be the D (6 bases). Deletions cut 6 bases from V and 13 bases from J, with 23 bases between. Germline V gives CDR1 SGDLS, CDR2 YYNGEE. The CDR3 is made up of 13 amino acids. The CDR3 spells CASNPRGGWPLYF. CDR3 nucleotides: TGTGCCAGCAACCCTCGCGGAGGGTGGCCCCTCTACTTC.

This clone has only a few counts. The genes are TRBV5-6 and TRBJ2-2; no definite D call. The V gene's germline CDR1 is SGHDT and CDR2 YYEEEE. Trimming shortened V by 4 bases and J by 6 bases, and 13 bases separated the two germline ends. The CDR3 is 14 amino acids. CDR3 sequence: CASSPRALAGELFF. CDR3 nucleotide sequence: TGTGCCAGCAGCCCCCGGGCCCTCGCCGGGGAGCTGTTTTTT.

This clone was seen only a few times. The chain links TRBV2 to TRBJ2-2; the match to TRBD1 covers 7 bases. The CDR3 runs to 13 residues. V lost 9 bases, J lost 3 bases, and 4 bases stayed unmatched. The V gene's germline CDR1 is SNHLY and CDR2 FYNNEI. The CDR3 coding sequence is TGTGCCAGTAGCACAGGGGACACCGGGGAGCTGTTTTTT. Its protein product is CASSTGDTGELFF.

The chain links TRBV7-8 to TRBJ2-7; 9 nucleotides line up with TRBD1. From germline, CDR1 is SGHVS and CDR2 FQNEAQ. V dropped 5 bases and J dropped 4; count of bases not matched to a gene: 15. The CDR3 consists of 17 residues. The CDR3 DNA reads TGTGCCAGCAGCCCAGGGTCCGGGACAGGGAGGCGATACGAGCAGTACTTC. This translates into CASSPGSGTGRRYEQYF.

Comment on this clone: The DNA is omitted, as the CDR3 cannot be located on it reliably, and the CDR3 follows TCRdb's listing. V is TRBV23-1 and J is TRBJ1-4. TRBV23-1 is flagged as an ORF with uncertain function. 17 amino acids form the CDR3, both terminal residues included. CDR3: CASWSCLDLQLMKNCFF.

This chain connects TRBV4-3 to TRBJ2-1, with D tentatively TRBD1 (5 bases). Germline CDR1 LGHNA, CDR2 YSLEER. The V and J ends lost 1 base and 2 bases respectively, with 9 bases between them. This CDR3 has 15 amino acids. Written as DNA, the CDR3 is TGCGCCAGCAGCCAAGTCCAGGGAACCTACAATGAGCAGTTCTTC. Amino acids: CASSQVQGTYNEQFF.

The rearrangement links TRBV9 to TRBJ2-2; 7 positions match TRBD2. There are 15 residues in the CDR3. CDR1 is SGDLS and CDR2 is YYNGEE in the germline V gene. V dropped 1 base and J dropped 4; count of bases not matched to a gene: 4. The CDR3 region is CASSVTGLPTGELFF. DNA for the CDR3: TGTGCCAGCAGCGTAACGGGACTACCCACCGGGGAGCTGTTTTTT.

CDR3 loop: CASSPRQRQETQYF. In DNA form, the CDR3 reads TGTGCCAGCAGTCCTCGACAGAGACAAGAGACCCAGTACTTC. The genes are TRBV6-5 and TRBJ2-5; maybe TRBD1 (5 bases). Germline assignment: CDR1 MNHEY and CDR2 SVGAGI. V lost 5 bases, J lost 2 bases, and 12 bases lay in between. The CDR3 contains 14 residues.

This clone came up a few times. CDR3 region: CASSFIFSSAGPSSSYNEQFF. As DNA, the CDR3 is TGTGCCAGCAGTTTTATATTCTCCTCCGCCGGCCCATCAAGCTCCTACAATGAGCAGTTCTTC. The V and J genes are TRBV28 and TRBJ2-1; D is undetermined. The V end lost 3 bases, the J end lost 0 bases, and 27 bases lay between the germline ends. Per germline, CDR1 MDHEN and CDR2 SYDVKM. The length of the CDR3 is 21 residues.

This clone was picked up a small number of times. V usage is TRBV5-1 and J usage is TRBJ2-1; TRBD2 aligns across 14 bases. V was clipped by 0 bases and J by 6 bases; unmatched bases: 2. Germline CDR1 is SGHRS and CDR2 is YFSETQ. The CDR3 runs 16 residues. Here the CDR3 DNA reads TGCGCCAGCAGCTTGGTAGGGACTAGCGGGGGCAATGAGCAGTTCTTC. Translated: CASSLVGTSGGNEQFF.

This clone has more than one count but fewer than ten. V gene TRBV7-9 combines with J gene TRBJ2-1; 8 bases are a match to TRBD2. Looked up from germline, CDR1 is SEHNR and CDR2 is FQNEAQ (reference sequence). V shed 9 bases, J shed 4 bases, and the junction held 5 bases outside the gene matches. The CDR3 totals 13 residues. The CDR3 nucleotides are TGTGCCAGTCGCTTAGCGGGGTACAATGAGCAGTTCTTC. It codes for CASRLAGYNEQFF.

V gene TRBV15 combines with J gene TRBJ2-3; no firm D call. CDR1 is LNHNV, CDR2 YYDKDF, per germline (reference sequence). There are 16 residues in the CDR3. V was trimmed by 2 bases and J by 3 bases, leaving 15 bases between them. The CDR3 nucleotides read TGTGCCACCAGCAGACTATTTGTAGGCCGTACAGATACGCAGTATTTT. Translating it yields CATSRLFVGRTDTQYF.

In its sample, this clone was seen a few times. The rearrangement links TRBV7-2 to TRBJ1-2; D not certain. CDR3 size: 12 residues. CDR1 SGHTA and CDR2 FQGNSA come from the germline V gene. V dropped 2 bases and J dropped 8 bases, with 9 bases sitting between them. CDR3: CASSLLREGYTF. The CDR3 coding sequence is TGTGCCAGCAGCTTATTAAGGGAAGGCTACACCTTC.

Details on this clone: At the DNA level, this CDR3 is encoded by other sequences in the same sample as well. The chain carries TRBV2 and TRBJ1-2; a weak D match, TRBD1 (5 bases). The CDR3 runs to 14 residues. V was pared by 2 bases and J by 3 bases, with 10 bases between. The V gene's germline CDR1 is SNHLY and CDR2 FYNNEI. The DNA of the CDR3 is TGTGCCAGCAGTGAACAGGGTGTGGACTATGGCTACACCTTC. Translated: CASSEQGVDYGYTF.

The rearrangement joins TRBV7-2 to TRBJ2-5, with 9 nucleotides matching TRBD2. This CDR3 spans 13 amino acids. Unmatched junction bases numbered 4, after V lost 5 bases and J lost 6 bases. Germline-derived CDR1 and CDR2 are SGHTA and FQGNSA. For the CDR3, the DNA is TGTGCCAGCAGCAGGGGGACTAGCAAGACCCAGTACTTC. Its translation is CASSRGTSKTQYF.

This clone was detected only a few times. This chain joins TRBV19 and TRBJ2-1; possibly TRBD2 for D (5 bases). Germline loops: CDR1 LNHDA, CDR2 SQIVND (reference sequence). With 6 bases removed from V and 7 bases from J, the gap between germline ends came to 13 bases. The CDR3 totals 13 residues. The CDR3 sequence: CASSLIARNEQFF. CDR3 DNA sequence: TGTGCCAGTAGCCTAATAGCGCGAAATGAGCAGTTCTTC.

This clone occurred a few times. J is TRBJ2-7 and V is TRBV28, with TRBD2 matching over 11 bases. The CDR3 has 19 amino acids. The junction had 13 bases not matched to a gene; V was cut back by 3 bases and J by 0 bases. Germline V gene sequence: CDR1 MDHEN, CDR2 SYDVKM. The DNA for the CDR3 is TGTGCCAGCAGTTTGCTACTGGGACTAGCGGTACCCGTCTCCTACGAGCAGTACTTC. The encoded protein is CASSLLLGLAVPVSYEQYF. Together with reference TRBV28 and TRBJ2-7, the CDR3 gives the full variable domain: DVKVTQSSRYLVKRTGEKVFLECVQDMDHENMFWYRQDPGLGLRLIYFSYDVKMKEKGDIPEGYSVSREKKERFSLILESASTNQTSMYLCASSLLLGLAVPVSYEQYFGPGTRLTVT.

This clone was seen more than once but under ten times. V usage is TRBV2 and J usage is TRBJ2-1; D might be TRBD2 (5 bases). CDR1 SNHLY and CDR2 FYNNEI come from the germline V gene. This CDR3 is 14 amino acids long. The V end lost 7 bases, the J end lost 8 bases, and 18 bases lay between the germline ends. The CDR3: CASTLGYRTHEQFF. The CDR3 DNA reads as TGTGCCAGCACCCTTGGATACCGGACTCATGAGCAGTTCTTC. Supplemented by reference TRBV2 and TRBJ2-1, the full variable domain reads EPEVTQTPSHQVTQMGQEVILRCVPISNHLYFYWYRQILGQKVEFLVSFYNNEISEKSEIFDDQFSVERPDGSNFTLKIRSTKLEDSAMYFCASTLGYRTHEQFFGPGTRLTVL.